This T cell receptor beta chain came from a study of blood T cell repertoires in COVID-19 (TCRdb year 2020). About the investigation overall: Samples from collaborators originated in the United States, Italy and Spain and spanned both the acute and convalescent phases of COVID-19. The prospective study material was composed of cDNA or gDNA derived from T cells, B-cell-depleted T cells, or PBMCs. The dataset comprised deeply sampled blood TCRbeta repertoires from subjects exposed to, actively infected with, or recovered from COVID-19. The repertoires were released in a freely available public database intended as a resource for research on the immune response to SARS-CoV-2. The samples were drawn from two sources: the first 160 participants of the ongoing ImmuneRACE study, and 1,254 subjects contributed by 6 global collaborators. Nearly every sample came with metadata listing a de-identified subject ID, COVID-19 status, age in years and sex. Where available, HLA class I and class II types were taken from metadata supplied by the sample provider and were not determined by assay-based typing. The investigation overall reported the following: How much clinical and demographic metadata was included differed by source and by participant, and the metadata was provided uncurated.

Points on this clone: This receptor's antigen is unknown. Nothing much larger sits one base from this clone, and base qualities are not available.

Trimming takes 8 bases from V and 5 bases from J, and the germline ends sit 18 bases apart. CDR1 and CDR2, per the germline V gene, are LGHNA and YNFKEQ. From cysteine to phenylalanine, the CDR3 is 14 amino acids long. CDR3 DNA only is kept here, 42 bases in frame from base 1. The immunoSEQ Assay, a bias-controlled multiplex PCR, was used to amplify TCRbeta CDR3 regions from genomic DNA. In the authors' own workflow: Nucleated cell counts per sample were estimated from amplification of reference gene primers within the assay. To quantify the absolute abundance of each unique TCRbeta CDR3 rearrangement, sequence reads were collapsed and filtered. For each sample, productive Simpson clonality was calculated by taking the square root of Simpson's diversity index across productive rearrangements. This immuneACCESS table, as held by TCRdb, lists in-frame sequences with V and J called but not all clones. Of the missing ones, under half trace to an unresolved V gene in checked studies; the others have no known cause. V and J calls and clone size are given by that table; D and trimming were obtained from the DNA. This sample is represented by 130,000 or so clones; approximately 85% of them were singletons. The ten largest make up more than 10% of the sample.

The collaborating institutions used their own protocols to collect whole blood in K2EDTA tubes. For TCRbeta analysis, collaborators shipped samples in one of three forms: frozen whole blood, isolated PBMCs, or DNA extracted from either of those sample types. The source of this sequence is a human donor in a cohort sampled during active COVID-19. The V and J genes are TRBV4-2 and TRBJ1-2; the D gene is perhaps TRBD1, from 6 matching bases. The material sequenced was peripheral blood. The sequenced DNA: TGTGCCAGCCGACTACAGGGATCAAGGTATGGCTACACCTTC. Its amino acids are CASRLQGSRYGYTF.